The sequence of this TCR beta chain was determined in a study of T cells expressing NK-cell markers. The germline CDR1 and CDR2 sequences are SGHRS and YFSETQ. The CDR3 runs to 12 residues. TCRdb reprocessed the 5' RACE reads; each CDR3 protein has one entry and no DNA is given. The sample yields some 150,000 distinct CDR3 sequences, of which the top ten take up more than 10%. The sample taken for sequencing was blood T cells: a sorted CD56 or NKG2C T cell subset, CD4+ or CD8+ T cells, or bulk PBMC T cells (not recorded which). This chain connects TRBV5-1 to TRBJ1-2. This clonotype was sampled from a man between 18 and 35 years old in good health. CDR3 sequence reads: CASSLAGNGYTF.